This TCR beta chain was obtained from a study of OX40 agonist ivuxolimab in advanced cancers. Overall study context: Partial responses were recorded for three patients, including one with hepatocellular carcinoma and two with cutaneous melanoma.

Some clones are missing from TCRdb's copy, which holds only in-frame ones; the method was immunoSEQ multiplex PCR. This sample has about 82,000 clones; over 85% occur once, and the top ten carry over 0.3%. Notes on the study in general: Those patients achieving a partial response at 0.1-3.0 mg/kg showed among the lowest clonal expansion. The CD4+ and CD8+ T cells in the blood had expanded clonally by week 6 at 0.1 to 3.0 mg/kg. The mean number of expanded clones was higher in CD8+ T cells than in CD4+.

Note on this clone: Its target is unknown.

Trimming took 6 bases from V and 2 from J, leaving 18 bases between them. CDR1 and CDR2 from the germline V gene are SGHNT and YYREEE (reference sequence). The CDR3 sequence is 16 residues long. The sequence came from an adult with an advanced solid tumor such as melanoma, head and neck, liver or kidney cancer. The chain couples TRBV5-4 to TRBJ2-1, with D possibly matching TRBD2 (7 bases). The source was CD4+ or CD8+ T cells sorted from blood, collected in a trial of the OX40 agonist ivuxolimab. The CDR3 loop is CASNLGGGAAYNEQFF. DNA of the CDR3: TGTGCCAGCAATCTGGGAGGGGGGGCGGCCTACAATGAGCAGTTCTTC.